These 28 T cell receptor beta chains were sequenced from one sample in a study of blood T cells in healthy people across ages. Sample-barcoded 5' priming and a J-beta primer mix drove a second PCR of 7 to 11 cycles. TCRdb re-analysed the 5' RACE reads in MiXCR, keeping a single row per CDR3 protein. There are roughly 2 million distinct CDR3 sequences in the sample; just under 50% occur only once, and around 2.1% lies in the top ten. Sequencing was done on a sample of blood. Source of these receptors: a woman in her forties in good health.

This clonotype occurred once. This chain connects TRBV4-1 to TRBJ2-2; D unclear. There are 15 residues in the CDR3. The V end was cut by 1 base, the J end by 6 bases, with 12 bases between. Per germline, CDR1 MGHRA and CDR2 YSYEKL. This chain's CDR3 is CASSQVLGGAGELFF. The CDR3 region has the DNA TGCGCCAGCAGCCAAGTACTGGGCGGCGCCGGGGAGCTGTTTTTT.

This clonotype has only a few counts. The chain employs TRBV2 and TRBJ2-3; D not certain. Germline assignment: CDR1 SNHLY and CDR2 FYNNEI. This CDR3 has 13 residues. V was cut by 2 bases and J by 11 bases, with 14 bases left in between. CDR3 sequence reads: CASSERRGLLQYF. DNA for the CDR3: TGTGCCAGCAGTGAAAGAAGAGGCCTCCTGCAGTATTTT.

This clonotype was detected only a few times. The chain recombines TRBV10-3 with TRBJ2-3; D perhaps matches TRBD1 (6 bases). V was cut by 3 bases and J by 0 bases, with 16 bases left in between. CDR3 length: 17 amino acids. Germline loops: CDR1 ENHRY, CDR2 SYGVKD. The CDR3: CAISDPTWGLSTDTQYF. CDR3 nucleotides: TGTGCCATCAGTGACCCCACCTGGGGGCTGAGCACAGATACGCAGTATTTT.

A word on this clonotype: Mismatch with germline at one junction end may stem from a read error. This sequence joins TRBV7-2 and TRBJ2-1; tentatively, D is TRBD1 (5 bases). Germline assignment: CDR1 SGHTA and CDR2 FQGNSA. The CDR3 runs to 14 residues. In DNA, the CDR3 is TGTGCCGGCAGCCGACAGAGCTCCTACAATGAGCAGTTCTTC. Translating gives CAGSRQSSYNEQFF. Complete variable domain (other parts from reference TRBV7-2 and TRBJ2-1): GAGVSQSPSNKVTEKGKDVELRCDPISGHTALYWYRQSLGQGLEFLIYFQGNSAPDKSGLPSDRFSAERTGGSVSTLTIQRTQQEDSAVYLCAGSRQSSYNEQFFGPGTRLTVL.

V gene TRBV20-1 combines with J gene TRBJ1-5, with TRBD1 identical over 9 bases. After removal of 0 bases from V and 6 bases from J, the junction contained 9 bases not matched to a gene. CDR1 and CDR2 from the germline V gene are DFQATT and SNEGSKA (reference sequence). The CDR3 covers 16 residues. The CDR3 is CSARDAGTGWLQPQHF. As DNA, the CDR3 is TGCAGTGCTAGAGATGCGGGGACAGGGTGGCTTCAGCCCCAGCATTTT.

The chain carries TRBV14 and TRBJ2-7; 10 bases agree with TRBD2. V shed 4 bases and J 2 bases; nucleotides not matched to a gene: 5. Germline loops: CDR1 SGHDN, CDR2 FVKESK. The CDR3 has 15 amino acids. The CDR3 spells CASSLQSGGAYEQYF. In DNA form, the CDR3 reads TGTGCCAGCAGCCTACAGAGCGGGGGGGCCTACGAGCAGTACTTC.

This chain links TRBV7-2 with TRBJ2-5, with D possibly TRBD2 on 5 matching bases. V lost 4 bases to trimming and J lost 13 bases, with 16 bases between them. The CDR3 has 12 amino acids. The germline gives CDR1 SGHTA, CDR2 FQGNSA. This CDR3 is CASSSTLLDAYF. CDR3 nucleotides: TGTGCCAGCAGCTCCACCCTACTAGACGCGTACTTC.

This chain uses TRBV5-1 with TRBJ2-2; 12 positions match TRBD1. The CDR3 totals 17 residues. With V trimmed by 1 base and J by 7 bases, 8 bases remained unmatched. The germline gives CDR1 SGHRS, CDR2 YFSETQ. The CDR3: CASSLSGTGGADGELFF. CDR3 DNA sequence: TGCGCCAGCAGCTTGTCCGGGACAGGGGGCGCGGACGGGGAGCTGTTTTTT.

V and J are TRBV5-1 and TRBJ2-5; TRBD1 aligns across 10 bases. V gave up 4 bases and J gave up 1 base; unmatched junction bases: 7. CDR1 is SGHRS, CDR2 YFSETQ, per germline. The CDR3 loop spans 16 amino acids. CDR3 DNA sequence: TGCGCCAGCAGCCCGGCCGGGACAGGGGCCCAAGAGACCCAGTACTTC. Residues: CASSPAGTGAQETQYF.

This chain connects TRBV20-1 to TRBJ2-3; 9 bases are a match to TRBD2. The junction had 11 bases not matched to a gene; V was cut back by 3 bases and J by 1 base. This CDR3 is 17 amino acids long. Germline V gene data show CDR1 as DFQATT and CDR2 as SNEGSKA (reference sequence). The CDR3 reads CSASHRVKRGGTDTQYF. The CDR3 nucleotides are TGCAGTGCTAGCCACCGAGTTAAGCGGGGGGGCACAGATACGCAGTATTTT.

This clonotype was recorded a few times. The genes are TRBV9 and TRBJ2-3; the D call may be TRBD1 or TRBD2 (5 bases each). With 4 bases removed from V and 1 base from J, the gap between germline ends came to 16 bases. This CDR3 is built from 16 residues. Germline loops: CDR1 SGDLS, CDR2 YYNGEE. Here the CDR3 DNA reads TGTGCCAGCAGCCCCCCGACGGGGACCGGCACAGATACGCAGTATTTT. It is translated as CASSPPTGTGTDTQYF.

The chain couples TRBV10-2 to TRBJ1-2; D call uncertain. V lost 4 bases to trimming and J lost 7 bases, with 13 bases between them. CDR3 length: 13 residues. Germline CDR1 and CDR2: WSHSY and SAAADI. The chain's CDR3 is CASSAGLLAGYTF. CDR3 sequence (DNA): TGCGCCAGCAGTGCAGGACTCTTGGCTGGCTACACCTTC.

CDR3 nucleotide sequence: TGTGCCAGCAGCCCTCGACTGTCAGCACCCCTCCACTTT. Encoded protein: CASSPRLSAPLHF. This chain uses TRBV27 with TRBJ1-6; no clear D gene. V was shortened by 6 bases and J by 11 bases, with 14 bases between the two germline ends. The CDR3 covers 13 residues. CDR1 and CDR2 (germline): MNHEY, SMNVEV (reference sequence).

V is TRBV20-1 and J is TRBJ2-3, with 12 bases fitting TRBD2. The CDR3 runs 16 residues. The V and J ends lost 4 bases and 0 bases, in that order; junction bases with no gene match: 5. Looked up from germline, CDR1 is DFQATT and CDR2 is SNEGSKA (reference sequence). The CDR3 nucleotides read TGCAGTGCTACAAGACTAGCGGGGGATAGCACAGATACGCAGTATTTT. Protein: CSATRLAGDSTDTQYF.

The chain joins TRBV20-1 to TRBJ1-2; D uncertain. V lost 3 bases to trimming and J lost 4 bases, with 12 bases between them. The length of the CDR3 is 13 residues. Germline loops: CDR1 DFQATT, CDR2 SNEGSKA (reference sequence). CDR3 sequence: CSAREDGLYGYTF. In nucleotides, the CDR3 is TGCAGTGCTAGGGAGGACGGACTCTATGGCTACACCTTC.

V gene TRBV25-1 combines with J gene TRBJ2-1, with unresolved D. The CDR3 is made up of 12 amino acids. Germline V gene sequence: CDR1 MGHDK, CDR2 SYGVNS. V was trimmed by 4 bases and J by 8 bases, leaving 9 bases between them. In DNA, the CDR3 is TGTGCCAGCAGTGCCTGGTTGTATGAGCAGTTCTTC. Translation: CASSAWLYEQFF. The full variable domain, with the rest looked up from reference TRBV25-1 and TRBJ2-1, is EADIYQTPRYLVIGTGKKITLECSQTMGHDKMYWYQQDPGMELHLIHYSYGVNSTEKGDLSSESTVSRIRTEHFPLTLESARPSHTSQYLCASSAWLYEQFFGPGTRLTVL.

Notes on this clonotype: An end of the junction does not agree with germline; a read error may underlie this. This CDR3 is CASSQDLSAGYNEQYF. CDR3 DNA: TGCGCCAGTAGCCAAGATCTCTCCGCGGGGTACAATGAGCAGTACTTC. The chain couples TRBV4-3 to TRBJ2-5, with a weak D call TRBD2 (6 bases). From germline, CDR1 is LGHNA and CDR2 YSLEER. This CDR3 is built from 16 residues.

The CDR3 sequence: CASSLAPNIQYF. In DNA, the CDR3 is TGTGCCAGCAGCTTGGCCCCGAACATTCAGTACTTC. The rearrangement links TRBV11-2 to TRBJ2-4, with D uncertain. V dropped 3 bases and J dropped 7 bases, with 7 bases sitting between them. Per germline, CDR1 SGHAT and CDR2 FQNNGV. This CDR3 has 12 residues.

This clonotype showed up just once. V is TRBV2 and J is TRBJ2-1; D is unresolved. The CDR3 is 11 residues long. Germline CDR1 and CDR2: SNHLY and FYNNEI. Trimming removed 4 bases from V and 9 bases from J, with 7 bases in between. As DNA, the CDR3 is TGTGCCAGCAGTGTCCGGATTGAGCAGTTCTTC. It codes for CASSVRIEQFF.

Comments on this clonotype: One end of the junction varies from germline; a read error may be responsible. The V and J genes are TRBV5-1 and TRBJ1-5, with D unresolved. The CDR3 is made up of 12 amino acids. Germline CDR1 reads SGHRS; CDR2 reads YFSETQ. The CDR3 region is CASSLDGQPQHF. The CDR3 nucleotides read TGTGCCAGCAGCTTAGATGGTCAGCCCCAGCATTTT.

The gene calls are TRBV10-3 and TRBJ1-1; D may be TRBD1 (5 bases). V lost 4 bases and J 0 bases, leaving 12 bases between the germline ends. Germline V CDR1 and CDR2: ENHRY, SYGVKD. CDR3 length: 15 amino acids. CDR3 loop: CAISVPGGMNTEAFF. In nucleotides, the CDR3 is TGTGCCATCAGTGTCCCCGGGGGGATGAACACTGAAGCTTTCTTT.

The CDR3 sequence: CASSLMGYGTDTQYF. The CDR3 DNA sequence: TGTGCCAGCAGCTTGATGGGGTACGGGACAGATACGCAGTATTTT. V and J are TRBV5-6 and TRBJ2-3; D ambiguous. This CDR3 is 15 amino acids long. V gave up 1 base and J gave up 3 bases, with 12 bases separating them. Germline V gene sequence: CDR1 SGHDT, CDR2 YYEEEE. The whole variable domain, remainder taken from reference TRBV5-6 and TRBJ2-3, is DAGVTQSPTHLIKTRGQQVTLRCSPKSGHDTVSWYQQALGQGPQFIFQYYEEEERQRGNFPDRFSGHQFPNYSSELNVNALLLGDSALYLCASSLMGYGTDTQYFGPGTRLTVL.

This clonotype was observed a handful of times. V and J are TRBV6-2 or TRBV6-3 and TRBJ2-3; possibly TRBD2 for D (5 bases). V lost 4 bases and J lost 2, with 13 bases in between. Germline V gene sequence: CDR1 MNHEY, CDR2 SVGEGT. This CDR3 contains 15 residues. CDR3 in amino acids: CASSWRLRSTDTQYF. CDR3 bases: TGTGCCAGCAGTTGGAGGTTAAGGTCCACAGATACGCAGTATTTT.

This clonotype was counted between two and nine times. CDR3 in amino acids: CASSVGGITYEQYF. The CDR3 nucleotides are TGTGCCAGCAGCGTAGGGGGCATCACCTACGAGCAGTACTTC. The chain is built from TRBV9 and TRBJ2-4, with D perhaps TRBD1 (5 bases). The J call may be mistaken, given a closer DNA end match to TRBJ2-7. The CDR3 has 14 amino acids. Germline CDR1 reads SGDLS; CDR2 reads YYNGEE.

The rearrangement links TRBV7-6 to TRBJ2-1; TRBD1 aligns across 7 bases. With 5 bases clipped from V and 9 bases from J, the junction kept 13 bases outside the gene matches. Germline-derived CDR1 and CDR2 are SGHVS and FNYEAQ. This CDR3 region has 15 residues. This CDR3 is CASSPQIGGRSEQFF. The DNA for the CDR3 is TGTGCCAGCAGCCCCCAAATAGGGGGCCGAAGTGAGCAGTTCTTC.

This clonotype has only a few counts. CDR3 DNA sequence: TGTGCCAGCAGCTCAACCCGGGACATGTGGGGCTACACCTTC. Translated: CASSSTRDMWGYTF. The V call is TRBV6-6, the J call TRBJ1-2; the D gene is possibly TRBD1 (6 bases). The CDR3 is 14 residues long. Per germline, CDR1 MNHNY and CDR2 SVGAGI (reference sequence). The germline V and J ends were trimmed by 6 bases and 8 bases, with 19 bases remaining between them.

This chain uses TRBV7-2 with TRBJ1-1; 9 positions match TRBD1. Per the germline V gene, CDR1 is SGHTA and CDR2 is FQGNSA. With V trimmed by 7 bases and J by 1 base, 13 bases remained unmatched. CDR3 length equals 17 residues. The CDR3 sequence is CASTRQPQGAGNTEAFF. The DNA of the CDR3 is TGTGCCAGCACTCGTCAACCACAGGGGGCAGGGAACACTGAAGCTTTCTTT. The full variable domain, its missing parts supplied by reference TRBV7-2 and TRBJ1-1, is GAGVSQSPSNKVTEKGKDVELRCDPISGHTALYWYRQSLGQGLEFLIYFQGNSAPDKSGLPSDRFSAERTGGSVSTLTIQRTQQEDSAVYLCASTRQPQGAGNTEAFFGQGTRLTVV.

This sequence joins TRBV24-1 and TRBJ1-5; D unresolved. The CDR3 sequence is 15 residues long. Trimming left V 6 bases short and J 10 bases short, with 21 bases between. The germline CDR1 and CDR2 sequences are KGHDR and SFDVKD. The DNA of the CDR3 is TGTGCCACCAGTAGTGGGCGCATAGACCACGGCCCCCAGCATTTT. Translated: CATSSGRIDHGPQHF.